The 7 T cell receptor beta chains below all came from one sample that was sequenced in a study of blood T cell repertoires in COVID-19. Here immunoSEQ multiplex PCR was the method, and the copy in TCRdb shows in-frame clones only, minus some. The data hold roughly 250,000 clones, with around 83% observed a single time. The sequenced sample consisted of peripheral blood. The receptor source for this set is a man aged 40-49 years with acute or convalescent COVID-19.

The V and J genes are TRBV6-2 or TRBV6-3 and TRBJ2-6; D is possibly TRBD2 (6 bases). This CDR3 has 15 residues. The V end was cut by 4 bases, the J end by 1 base, with 8 bases between. In germline, CDR1 is MNHEY, CDR2 SVGEGT. The CDR3 protein is CASSSGESGANVLTF. The CDR3 region has the DNA TGTGCCAGCAGTTCGGGGGAGTCTGGGGCCAACGTCCTGACTTTC.

The chain carries TRBV12-5 and TRBJ1-1; no clear D gene. V lost 7 bases and J lost 3, with 12 bases in between. Germline CDR1 reads LGHNT; CDR2 reads FRNRAP. The CDR3 is made up of 13 amino acids. In DNA form, the CDR3 reads TGTGCTAGTGCTAGGTCCGGGGACACTGAAGCTTTCTTT. Translated, it gives CASARSGDTEAFF.

This clone occurred once. The rearrangement uses TRBV15 and TRBJ2-7; no firm D call. The CDR3 covers 13 residues. V lost 1 base and J 7 bases, leaving 11 bases between the germline ends. Looked up from germline, CDR1 is LNHNV and CDR2 is YYDKDF (reference sequence). CDR3 DNA: TGTGCCACCAGCAGAGCCTTTCCCGGGGAGCAGTACTTC. As protein: CATSRAFPGEQYF.

On this clone: The sample holds other DNA sequences that translate to the same CDR3. The chain carries TRBV3-1 (or the pseudogene TRBV3-2) and TRBJ1-1, with 8 positions matching TRBD1. Germline assignment: CDR1 LGHDT and CDR2 YNNKEL (reference sequence). The CDR3 totals 15 residues. V lost 1 base, J lost 1 base, and 2 bases stayed unmatched. The CDR3 bases are TGTGCCAGCAGCCAAGGAGGACAGGGGAACACTGAAGCTTTCTTT. It codes for CASSQGGQGNTEAFF.

This chain joins TRBV5-1 and TRBJ1-1, with D uncertain. V lost 2 bases and J lost 1, with 15 bases in between. The CDR3 is 16 amino acids. CDR1 is SGHRS and CDR2 is YFSETQ in the germline V gene. Here the CDR3 DNA reads TGCGCCAGCAGCTTCCGGGCTGGAGGGAAGAACACTGAAGCTTTCTTT. It encodes CASSFRAGGKNTEAFF.

The chain uses TRBV27 and TRBJ2-3, with 10 nucleotides matching TRBD2. With V trimmed by 4 bases and J by 2 bases, 6 bases remained unmatched. Germline-derived CDR1 and CDR2 are MNHEY and SMNVEV (reference sequence). The CDR3 runs to 16 residues. CDR3 nucleotides: TGTGCCAGCAGTTCGTTACTAGCGGGGAACACAGATACGCAGTATTTT. It is translated as CASSSLLAGNTDTQYF.

This rearrangement joins TRBV5-1 to TRBJ2-5, with TRBD1 matching over 9 bases. V shed 2 bases and J 5 bases; nucleotides not matched to a gene: 4. Germline V gives CDR1 SGHRS, CDR2 YFSETQ. The CDR3 covers 14 residues. CDR3 nucleotide sequence: TGCGCCAGCAGCTTTACAGGGGGCCGGGAGACCCAGTACTTC. Its protein product is CASSFTGGRETQYF. Looking up the rest from reference TRBV5-1 and TRBJ2-5 gives the full variable domain: KAGVTQTPRYLIKTRGQQVTLSCSPISGHRSVSWYQQTPGQGLQFLFEYFSETQRNKGNFPGRFSGRQFSNSRSEMNVSTLELGDSALYLCASSFTGGRETQYFGPGTRLLVL.